This T cell receptor beta chain originates from a study of T cell responses to AZD1222 COVID-19 vaccine. Using immunoSEQ multiplex PCR, the repertoire was profiled, and TCRdb retains in-frame clones only, with some absent. The sample includes approximately 120,000 clones, 70% to 90% of them seen just once. Of note for this clone: What it binds is unknown.

General observations from the study: Among the donors, most were white British and more were female, and clonal diversity was possibly underestimated.

Germline CDR1 reads LNHDA; CDR2 reads SQIVND (reference sequence). V lost 4 bases and J lost 7, with 16 bases in between. The CDR3 covers 14 residues. The genes are TRBV19 and TRBJ2-5; D call uncertain. The specimen was peripheral blood, collected on day 0 of AZD1222 vaccination. The source of this sequence is an adult in good health. CDR3: CASSTQTPKGTQYF. The CDR3 DNA is TGTGCCAGTAGTACTCAGACCCCGAAAGGGACCCAGTACTTC.